The 18 T cell receptor beta chains in this list originate from one sample, sequenced in a study of CD4 T cells in relation to SARS-CoV-2 and coronaviruses. Using immunoSEQ multiplex PCR, the repertoire was profiled, and TCRdb retains in-frame clones only, with some absent. The repertoire consists of about 36,000 clones, with just under 85% occurring once and the leading ten covering approximately 7%. These receptors' antigens are unknown. The sample consisted of naive CD4+ T cells from PBMCs, cultured in vitro. Indicated subset: naive CD4+ T cells isolated by negative enrichment. The receptors were sampled from an adult with COVID-19.

This chain links TRBV28 with TRBJ2-3; TRBD1 matches at 9 bases. Germline trimming cut 6 bases from V and 4 bases from J; bases unmatched to any gene: 5. The germline V gene encodes CDR1 MDHEN and CDR2 SYDVKM. CDR3 length: 14 amino acids. This CDR3 reads CASRYRGHSDTQYF. CDR3 DNA sequence: TGTGCCAGCAGGTACAGGGGGCACTCAGATACGCAGTATTTT. The full variable domain, rest sourced from reference TRBV28 and TRBJ2-3, is DVKVTQSSRYLVKRTGEKVFLECVQDMDHENMFWYRQDPGLGLRLIYFSYDVKMKEKGDIPEGYSVSREKKERFSLILESASTNQTSMYLCASRYRGHSDTQYFGPGTRLTVL.

The chain links TRBV7-2 to TRBJ1-1; D perhaps matches TRBD1 (6 bases). The CDR3 sequence is 14 residues long. The V end lost 4 bases, the J end lost 5 bases, and 14 bases lay between the germline ends. CDR1 SGHTA and CDR2 FQGNSA come from the germline V gene. CDR3 nucleotide sequence: TGTGCCAGCAGCTCACAGGGCAGGGGAACTGAAGCTTTCTTT. Translating gives CASSSQGRGTEAFF.

The chain joins TRBV10-3 to TRBJ1-3; perhaps TRBD1 as D (6 bases). The V gene's germline CDR1 is ENHRY and CDR2 SYGVKD. Trimming left V 3 bases short and J 0 bases short, with 12 bases between. The CDR3 length is 16 residues. CDR3 in amino acids: CAISDSGTTSGNTIYF. The CDR3 nucleotides read TGTGCCATCAGTGATTCCGGGACAACCTCTGGAAACACCATATATTTT.

The V gene is TRBV7-8, the J gene TRBJ2-7, with D perhaps given as TRBD1 or TRBD2 (5 bases each). The V gene lost 0 bases and the J gene lost 3 bases, with 18 bases spanning the gap. The CDR3 is made up of 17 amino acids. CDR1 and CDR2 (germline): SGHVS, FQNEAQ. The CDR3 DNA reads TGTGCCAGCAGCTTAGCCCCACGGGGACCACTGGACTACGAGCAGTACTTC. Translated: CASSLAPRGPLDYEQYF.

V is TRBV7-7 and J is TRBJ2-7, with 8 bases aligning to TRBD2. J gave up 3 bases and V 5 bases, and 18 bases lay outside the gene matches. Germline values: CDR1 SSHAT, CDR2 FNYEAQ (reference sequence). The CDR3 has 18 residues. In DNA, the CDR3 is TGTGCCAGCAGCCCCGGTGCGGGAGGCCCAATCCCCCTCTACGAGCAGTACTTC. It translates to CASSPGAGGPIPLYEQYF.

V gene TRBV12-2 combines with J gene TRBJ2-7; TRBD2 reflects the table's D call only, with no check against the DNA. TRBV12-2 is a documented pseudogene. The CDR3 consists of 17 residues. Here the CDR3 reads CASRLILTSGITYEQYF. The CDR3 nucleotides read TGTGCAAGTCGCTTAATATTGACTAGCGGGATCACCTACGAGCAGTACTTC.

This rearrangement joins TRBV6-6 to TRBJ1-4, with 9 bases matching TRBD1. J gave up 0 bases and V 6 bases, and 2 bases lay outside the gene matches. Germline assignment: CDR1 MNHNY and CDR2 SVGAGI (reference sequence). The CDR3 spans 15 residues. This CDR3 reads CASSWTGATNEKLFF. CDR3 in DNA: TGTGCCAGCAGCTGGACAGGGGCAACTAATGAAAAACTGTTTTTT.

The V gene is TRBV12-3 or TRBV12-4, the J gene TRBJ1-1, with D unresolved. This CDR3 contains 13 residues. Trimming removed 6 bases at V and 3 bases at J, with 11 bases between. The CDR3 coding sequence is TGTGCCAGCAGCCTCAGGAAAGACACTGAAGCTTTCTTT. It is translated as CASSLRKDTEAFF.

This sequence joins TRBV4-2 and TRBJ1-5, with a tentative D call TRBD1 (6 bases). Germline CDR1 is LGHNA and CDR2 is YNFKEQ. The CDR3 has 14 amino acids. V was shortened by 4 bases and J by 7 bases, with 14 bases between the two germline ends. CDR3 nucleotide sequence: TGTGCCAGCAGCCCGACAGGTTCGGAACAGCCCCAGCATTTT. This sequence encodes CASSPTGSEQPQHF.

The V call is TRBV7-3, the J call TRBJ2-3; a possible D gene is TRBD2 (6 bases). V lost 5 bases and J lost 3, with 9 bases in between. The CDR3 is made up of 13 amino acids. Germline CDR1 reads SGHTA; CDR2 reads FQGTGA. Here the CDR3 reads CASSHGGTDTQYF. The CDR3 nucleotides read TGTGCCAGCAGCCATGGGGGGACAGATACGCAGTATTTT.

The rearrangement joins TRBV30 to TRBJ1-3; the D gene is possibly TRBD1 (5 bases). Germline assignment: CDR1 GTSNPN and CDR2 SVGIG (reference sequence). There are 11 residues in the CDR3. Trimming cost V 5 bases and J 4 bases, with 6 bases left between them. The CDR3 is CAWRGGNTIYF. The CDR3 nucleotides read TGTGCCTGGCGGGGGGGAAACACCATATATTTT.

This chain joins TRBV14 and TRBJ2-1; D is perhaps TRBD1 (6 bases). Germline-derived CDR1 and CDR2 are SGHDN and FVKESK. Trimming took 3 bases from V and 11 from J, leaving 11 bases between them. The CDR3 runs to 12 residues. The CDR3 bases are TGTGCCAGCAGCCATCCAGGGGTACAGCAGTTCTTC. Translation: CASSHPGVQQFF.

This chain uses TRBV4-1 with TRBJ2-1; a weak D match, TRBD2 (5 bases). V was pared by 0 bases and J by 4 bases, with 13 bases between. Germline lookup yields CDR1 MGHRA and CDR2 YSYEKL. The CDR3 sequence is 16 residues long. CDR3 bases: TGCGCCAGCAGCCAAGATCCCGGGCGGAGGTACAATGAGCAGTTCTTC. It translates to CASSQDPGRRYNEQFF.

The chain couples TRBV30 to TRBJ1-3; D unresolved. Trimming took 0 bases from V and 4 from J, leaving 7 bases between them. The CDR3 runs 13 residues. Germline CDR1 GTSNPN, CDR2 SVGIG (reference sequence). CDR3 in DNA: TGTGCCTGGAGTGTACTCCGGGGAAACACCATATATTTT. It is translated as CAWSVLRGNTIYF. Drawing the rest from reference TRBV30 and TRBJ1-3, the complete variable domain is SQTIHQWPATLVQPVGSPLSLECTVEGTSNPNLYWYRQAAGRGLQLLFYSVGIGQISSEVPQNLSASRPQDRQFILSSKKLLLSDSGFYLCAWSVLRGNTIYFGEGSWLTVV.

The chain joins TRBV6-2 or TRBV6-3 to TRBJ1-1; D remains ambiguous. Germline CDR1 reads MNHEY; CDR2 reads SVGEGT. This CDR3 spans 17 amino acids. V lost 2 bases to trimming and J lost 1 base, with 17 bases between them. The CDR3 loop is CASSYQRRRAGNTEAFF. CDR3 nucleotide sequence: TGTGCCAGCAGTTACCAACGCCGTAGGGCAGGGAACACTGAAGCTTTCTTT.

The J gene is TRBJ1-5, the V gene TRBV15; D is undetermined. V gave up 0 bases and J gave up 5 bases, with 17 bases separating them. The CDR3 runs to 17 residues. CDR1 and CDR2 (germline): LNHNV, YYDKDF (reference sequence). CDR3 amino acids: CATSREDGGGPYQPQHF. The CDR3 DNA reads as TGTGCCACCAGCAGAGAGGATGGAGGCGGACCCTATCAGCCCCAGCATTTT. Drawing the rest from reference TRBV15 and TRBJ1-5, the complete variable domain is DAMVIQNPRYQVTQFGKPVTLSCSQTLNHNVMYWYQQKSSQAPKLLFHYYDKDFNNEADTPDNFQSRRPNTSFCFLDIRSPGLGDTAMYLCATSREDGGGPYQPQHFGDGTRLSIL.

CDR3 in amino acids: CASRQWTSGSPNNEQFF. The DNA of the CDR3 is TGTGCCAGCAGACAGTGGACTAGCGGGAGCCCCAACAATGAGCAGTTCTTC. V and J are TRBV11-2 and TRBJ2-1; TRBD2 aligns across 13 bases. Germline lookup yields CDR1 SGHAT and CDR2 FQNNGV. Unmatched junction bases numbered 10, after V lost 6 bases and J lost 5 bases. The CDR3 contains 17 residues.

This clone was detected a few times. J is TRBJ1-6 and V is TRBV19; D unresolved. Between the trimmed V and J ends, which lost 1 base and 8 bases, there was a span of 9 bases. This CDR3 is 14 amino acids long. The V gene's germline CDR1 is LNHDA and CDR2 SQIVND (reference sequence). The CDR3 spells CASSIVVGDSPLHF. CDR3 in DNA: TGTGCCAGTAGTATAGTCGTTGGAGATTCACCCCTCCACTTT. Based on the CDR3 plus reference TRBV19 and TRBJ1-6, the full variable domain is DGGITQSPKYLFRKEGQNVTLSCEQNLNHDAMYWYRQDPGQGLRLIYYSQIVNDFQKGDIAEGYSVSREKKESFPLTVTSAQKNPTAFYLCASSIVVGDSPLHFGNGTRLTVT.